These 21 T cell receptor beta chains were sequenced from one sample in a study of cytotoxic CD8 clonotypes in ibrutinib-treated CLL. Assay: immunoSEQ multiplex PCR; the TCRdb copy retains only in-frame clones and omits some. This table holds some 200,000 clones, over 65% found once. Sequenced here: PBMCs, sampled after 12 months of ibrutinib treatment. The receptor source for this set is a human donor with chronic lymphocytic leukemia.

This clone was seen more than once but under ten times. This rearrangement joins TRBV20-1 to TRBJ1-2; no clear D gene. Trimming took 5 bases from V and 4 from J, leaving 5 bases between them. Germline CDR1 reads DFQATT; CDR2 reads SNEGSKA (reference sequence). This CDR3 contains 10 residues. The CDR3 loop is CSAPLYGYTF. DNA for the CDR3: TGCAGTGCTCCTCTCTATGGCTACACCTTC.

The chain couples TRBV2 to TRBJ1-1; 7 bases fit TRBD1. Unmatched junction bases numbered 12, after V lost 4 bases and J lost 4 bases. This CDR3 has 16 residues. Germline V gene lookup returns CDR1 SNHLY and CDR2 FYNNEI. This chain's CDR3 is CASSVRDSIRVTEAFF. CDR3 nucleotide sequence: TGTGCCAGCAGTGTCCGGGACAGCATCCGGGTCACTGAAGCTTTCTTT.

This clone was picked up one time. This may arise from a read error, as a much more abundant clone is one base away. Within the sample, other DNA sequences also encode this same CDR3. V and J are TRBV28 and TRBJ1-2, with no clear D. The CDR3 consists of 11 residues. V lost 4 bases to trimming and J lost 0 bases, with 0 bases between them. Germline loops: CDR1 MDHEN, CDR2 SYDVKM. The DNA of the CDR3 is TGTGCCAGCAGTTCTAACTATGGCTACACCTTC. Protein sequence: CASSSNYGYTF.

The J gene is TRBJ2-4, the V gene TRBV30; D is perhaps TRBD2 (6 bases). Germline CDR1 GTSNPN, CDR2 SVGIG (reference sequence). The CDR3 has 17 amino acids. Trimming took 1 base from V and 1 from J, leaving 17 bases between them. The CDR3 loop reads CAWSEGRGSRAKNIQYF. The CDR3 nucleotides are TGTGCCTGGAGTGAAGGGCGGGGTTCTAGGGCCAAAAACATTCAGTACTTC. The full variable domain, with the rest looked up from reference TRBV30 and TRBJ2-4, is SQTIHQWPATLVQPVGSPLSLECTVEGTSNPNLYWYRQAAGRGLQLLFYSVGIGQISSEVPQNLSASRPQDRQFILSSKKLLLSDSGFYLCAWSEGRGSRAKNIQYFGAGTRLSVL.

This rearrangement joins TRBV27 to TRBJ1-2, with D maybe TRBD1 (5 bases). The CDR3 has 15 amino acids. The V end lost 8 bases, the J end lost 5 bases, and 21 bases lay between the germline ends. Per the germline V gene, CDR1 is MNHEY and CDR2 is SMNVEV (reference sequence). Here the CDR3 DNA reads TGTGCCAGCCACTCGGTGGGGGGAGGAGGATATGGCTACACCTTC. Translation gives CASHSVGGGGYGYTF.

The chain couples TRBV7-3 to TRBJ2-1, with TRBD2 matching 10 bases. The CDR3 has 15 residues. The germline gives CDR1 SGHTA, CDR2 FQGTGA. Trimming took 4 bases from V and 5 from J; bases not matched to a gene: 5. CDR3 in amino acids: CASSSPGTSDNEQFF. CDR3 DNA sequence: TGTGCCAGCAGCTCCCCCGGGACTAGCGACAATGAGCAGTTCTTC.

DNA for the CDR3: TGTGCCAGCAGCTTAGATACGAGCCCCTACAATGAGCAGTTCTTC. This encodes CASSLDTSPYNEQFF. The chain links TRBV11-2 to TRBJ2-1, with D uncertain. The ends were cut back, 0 bases at V and 2 bases at J, with 8 bases in the middle. The germline V gene encodes CDR1 SGHAT and CDR2 FQNNGV. The CDR3 totals 15 residues.

The V call is TRBV9, the J call TRBJ2-1, with TRBD2 identical over 9 bases. Trimming cost V 2 bases and J 9 bases; bases outside gene matches: 6. There are 14 residues in the CDR3. From germline, CDR1 is SGDLS and CDR2 YYNGEE. CDR3 bases: TGTGCCAGCAGCGTTAGCGGGAGTTTAGGTGAGCAGTTCTTC. Amino acids: CASSVSGSLGEQFF.

The rearrangement uses TRBV7-2 and TRBJ2-2; 13 bases map to TRBD2. The ends lost 5 bases at V and 4 bases at J; junction bases unmatched: 7. From germline, CDR1 is SGHTA and CDR2 FQGNSA. This CDR3 contains 17 residues. CDR3: CASSPPTSGRITGELFF. As DNA, the CDR3 is TGTGCCAGCAGCCCTCCGACTAGCGGGAGGATCACCGGGGAGCTGTTTTTT.

This sequence joins TRBV25-1 and TRBJ1-1; 7 nucleotides agree with TRBD1. CDR3 length equals 14 residues. Germline-derived CDR1 and CDR2 are MGHDK and SYGVNS. With 4 bases clipped from V and 2 bases from J, the junction kept 4 bases outside the gene matches. The CDR3 region is CASSAQGLNTEAFF. The CDR3, as DNA: TGTGCCAGCAGTGCACAGGGGTTAAACACTGAAGCTTTCTTT.

This sequence joins TRBV30 and TRBJ1-4; no clear D. V was clipped by 0 bases and J by 4 bases, with 12 bases between them. CDR1 is GTSNPN and CDR2 is SVGIG in the germline V gene (reference sequence). This CDR3 is 15 amino acids long. In DNA form, the CDR3 reads TGTGCCTGGAGTGTAATCGCTCGGATTAATGAAAAACTGTTTTTT. Translating gives CAWSVIARINEKLFF.

The chain combines TRBV6-6 with TRBJ2-3, with D perhaps TRBD1 or TRBD2 (5 bases each). Trimming cost V 5 bases and J 4 bases, with 13 bases left between them. In germline, CDR1 is MNHNY, CDR2 SVGAGI (reference sequence). The CDR3 sequence is 14 residues long. CDR3 coding DNA: TGTGCCAGCAGTACCCTAGTGGGGGCAGATACGCAGTATTTT. The encoded protein is CASSTLVGADTQYF.

The chain employs TRBV6-6 and TRBJ1-5; 9 nucleotides align to TRBD1. The CDR3 loop spans 15 amino acids. With 2 bases clipped from V and 5 bases from J, the junction kept 4 bases outside the gene matches. The V gene's germline CDR1 is MNHNY and CDR2 SVGAGI (reference sequence). The CDR3 DNA is TGTGCCAGCAGTTACCGGGGACAGGGATATCAGCCCCAGCATTTT. Protein product: CASSYRGQGYQPQHF.

The rearrangement uses TRBV19 and TRBJ1-2; D possibly corresponds to TRBD1 (6 bases). V was cut by 3 bases and J by 2 bases, with 16 bases left in between. Germline CDR1 LNHDA, CDR2 SQIVND (reference sequence). CDR3 length equals 16 residues. The CDR3 bases are TGTGCCAGTAGTATCCCGGACAGACCAAAAAACTATGGCTACACCTTC. Its translation is CASSIPDRPKNYGYTF.

About this clone: A much bigger clone sits one base away, suggesting this may be a read error. Written as DNA, the CDR3 is TGCACCAGCAGCCCCGCTACAGGATATGGCTACACCTTC. This codes for CTSSPATGYGYTF. The rearrangement links TRBV4-1 to TRBJ1-2, with a weak D call TRBD1 (5 bases). Germline CDR1 reads MGHRA; CDR2 reads YSYEKL. The CDR3 runs 13 residues.

V and J are TRBV6-5 and TRBJ1-5, with TRBD1 as a possible D gene (6 bases). CDR1 MNHEY and CDR2 SVGAGI come from the germline V gene. The CDR3 is 16 residues long. Trimming removed 0 bases at V and 3 bases at J, with 12 bases between. The CDR3 here is CASSYSRGGTNQPQHF. CDR3 DNA sequence: TGTGCCAGCAGTTACTCGAGGGGGGGGACCAATCAGCCCCAGCATTTT.

CDR3 bases: TGTGCCAGCAGCCAAGGGCCAAGCCGTCATCCGTATTTT. This codes for CASSQGPSRHPYF. The chain links TRBV14 to TRBJ2-3; D not certain. CDR3 length: 13 amino acids. Trimming took off 1 base at V and 14 bases at J, with 16 bases between the two ends. CDR1 is SGHDN, CDR2 FVKESK, per germline.

This clone showed up just a few times. The genes are TRBV7-2 and TRBJ2-7; no clear D. The V end was cut by 5 bases, the J end by 0 bases, with 8 bases between. The germline V gene encodes CDR1 SGHTA and CDR2 FQGNSA. This CDR3 region has 13 residues. The CDR3 DNA reads as TGTGCCAGCAGCGCTGCGGCCTCCTACGAGCAGTACTTC. Encoded protein: CASSAAASYEQYF.

J is TRBJ1-6 and V is TRBV19, with D possibly matching TRBD1 (6 bases). The CDR3 extends over 15 amino acids. V was trimmed by 4 bases and J by 5 bases, leaving 12 bases between them. Germline V gives CDR1 LNHDA, CDR2 SQIVND (reference sequence). CDR3 region: CASSKPGHDNSPLHF. The CDR3 DNA is TGTGCCAGTAGTAAACCGGGACATGATAATTCACCCCTCCACTTT.

This rearrangement joins TRBV5-1 to TRBJ1-2; D may be TRBD1 (6 bases). The CDR3 is made up of 14 amino acids. Germline loops: CDR1 SGHRS, CDR2 YFSETQ. Trimming pared 0 bases from V and 4 bases from J, leaving 10 bases between. CDR3 in DNA: TGCGCCAGCAGCTTGGCCGAGACAGGCTATGGCTACACCTTC. Its protein product is CASSLAETGYGYTF.

The chain recombines TRBV2 with TRBJ1-3; D gene unclear. Germline V gene data show CDR1 as SNHLY and CDR2 as FYNNEI. This CDR3 spans 15 amino acids. V lost 3 bases and J 0 bases, leaving 9 bases between the germline ends. CDR3 residues: CASSDPLNSGNTIYF. In DNA form, the CDR3 reads TGTGCCAGCAGTGATCCACTTAACTCTGGAAACACCATATATTTT.